This T cell receptor (beta chain) is from a study of cytotoxic CD8 clonotypes in ibrutinib-treated CLL. The overall study: Outcomes included 24 partial and 2 complete responses; after median roughly six years, roughly 15 stayed remitted and approximately 12 progressed. Mean productive templates were 255,043; mean productive rearrangements were 94,082. General observations from the study: Clonality went up at ibrutinib response and then declined back toward baseline at progression.

The CDR3 runs to 14 residues. V trimming: 5 bases; J trimming: 2 bases; junction bases outside the gene matches: 3. Germline V gene lookup returns CDR1 MDHEN and CDR2 SYDVKM. As to this clone: Its antigen is unknown.

With sequencing, the targeted depth ranged from 1 in 200,000 to 1 in 1 million T cells. Clones were sequenced by immunoSEQ multiplex PCR, and TCRdb holds only the in-frame ones, with some missing. Counted here are about 160,000 clones, around 84% occurring once; the ten biggest clones make up roughly 2%. The clonotype originates from a human donor with chronic lymphocytic leukemia. This specimen was PBMCs, taken after 12 months of ibrutinib treatment. This chain joins TRBV28 and TRBJ2-1, with 7 bases that match TRBD2. CDR3 sequence (DNA): TGTGCCAGCAGTCCTAGCGGTACCTACAATGAGCAGTTCTTC. It encodes CASSPSGTYNEQFF.